The 13 T cell receptor beta chains presented below share a single source sample, sequenced in a study of T-cell reconstitution after alpha-beta-depleted transplantation in children. The authors prepared the TCRbeta library with unique molecular identifiers. TCRdb re-analysed the PCR reads in MiXCR, keeping a single row per CDR3 protein. Of roughly 590,000 distinct CDR3 sequences listed, roughly 15% are singletons. Source: PBMCs from the stem cell graft donor, taken from the stem cell graft. These receptor sequences come from a human donor who donated a stem cell graft to a child with acute myeloid leukemia.

The rearrangement uses TRBV20-1 and TRBJ2-5; TRBD1 matches at 9 bases. CDR1 DFQATT and CDR2 SNEGSKA come from the germline V gene (reference sequence). Trimming at V came to 6 bases and at J to 0 bases, leaving 8 bases not matched to a gene. CDR3 length equals 15 residues. CDR3 protein: CSAPSDRGYQETQYF. Here the CDR3 DNA reads TGCAGTGCCCCGTCGGACAGGGGATACCAAGAGACCCAGTACTTC.

Details on this clonotype: A much more abundant neighbour one base away suggests this may be a read error. This chain connects TRBV11-2 to TRBJ2-1; a weak D match, TRBD2 (7 bases). The J call is in doubt because the DNA end fits TRBJ2-7 better. CDR1 is SGHAT and CDR2 is FQNNGV in the germline V gene. The CDR3 extends over 17 amino acids. CDR3 protein: CASSLGVGAGADNEQYF. Written as DNA, the CDR3 is TGTGCCAGCAGCTTAGGAGTAGGGGCGGGGGCTGACAATGAGCAGTACTTC.

The rearrangement joins TRBV7-3 to TRBJ1-5; 8 bases fit TRBD1. The CDR3 totals 15 residues. Germline CDR1 reads SGHTA; CDR2 reads FQGTGA. With 4 bases clipped from V and 6 bases from J, the junction kept 8 bases outside the gene matches. Here the CDR3 reads CASSSPGTGFQPQHF. The CDR3 nucleotides read TGTGCCAGCAGCTCCCCCGGGACAGGATTTCAGCCCCAGCATTTT.

This clonotype was seen a single time. The junction shows a germline mismatch at one end, possibly a read error. The chain combines TRBV20-1 with TRBJ1-1; tentatively, D is TRBD1 (6 bases). CDR1 and CDR2 (germline): DFQATT, SNEGSKA (reference sequence). The CDR3 spans 12 residues. CDR3 protein: CSARQGNTEAYF. In nucleotides, the CDR3 is TGCAGTGCTCGCCAGGGGAACACTGAAGCTTACTTT.

The chain has TRBV9 and TRBJ2-3, with TRBD1 identical over 9 bases. The length of the CDR3 is 17 residues. The J segment lost 2 bases and the V segment lost 4 bases, leaving 11 bases of the junction unmatched. The germline CDR1 and CDR2 sequences are SGDLS and YYNGEE. The CDR3 sequence: CASSHSRTGVDTDTQYF. Written as DNA, the CDR3 is TGTGCCAGCAGCCATTCCCGGACAGGGGTTGACACAGATACGCAGTATTTT.

This clonotype was found many times. The chain carries TRBV6-5 and TRBJ1-1; perhaps TRBD1 as D (6 bases). Germline values: CDR1 MNHEY, CDR2 SVGAGI. The CDR3 contains 13 residues. The V and J ends lost 5 bases and 5 bases respectively, with 12 bases between them. The chain's CDR3 is CASSTGRRTEAFF. In nucleotides, the CDR3 is TGTGCCAGCAGTACAGGGAGGAGAACTGAAGCTTTCTTT.

The V call is TRBV5-1, the J call TRBJ1-1; D perhaps matches TRBD1 (5 bases). This CDR3 region has 15 residues. V gave up 3 bases and J gave up 5 bases, with 17 bases separating them. Per germline, CDR1 SGHRS and CDR2 YFSETQ. This CDR3 is CASSWDGGFGTEAFF. The CDR3 region has the DNA TGCGCCAGCAGCTGGGACGGGGGGTTCGGGACTGAAGCTTTCTTT.

This clonotype has just a few counts. J is TRBJ2-1 and V is TRBV5-1; D is possibly TRBD2 (5 bases). This CDR3 spans 13 amino acids. V lost 2 bases to trimming and J lost 8 bases, with 11 bases between them. Germline CDR1 is SGHRS and CDR2 is YFSETQ. Here the CDR3 reads CASSLNRADEQFF. Written as DNA, the CDR3 is TGCGCCAGCAGCTTAAATAGAGCGGATGAGCAGTTCTTC.

This clonotype was counted at least ten times. The chain has TRBV15 and TRBJ2-1; D gene uncertain. In germline, CDR1 is LNHNV, CDR2 YYDKDF (reference sequence). With 0 bases removed from V and 8 bases from J, the gap between germline ends came to 2 bases. This CDR3 contains 11 residues. This CDR3 reads CATSREYEQFF. CDR3 coding DNA: TGTGCCACCAGCAGAGAATATGAGCAGTTCTTC. Using reference TRBV15 and TRBJ2-1 for the parts outside the CDR3, the full variable domain is DAMVIQNPRYQVTQFGKPVTLSCSQTLNHNVMYWYQQKSSQAPKLLFHYYDKDFNNEADTPDNFQSRRPNTSFCFLDIRSPGLGDTAMYLCATSREYEQFFGPGTRLTVL.

The chain carries TRBV12-3 or TRBV12-4 and TRBJ2-2, with D perhaps matching TRBD1 (5 bases). The ends were cut back, 7 bases at V and 4 bases at J, with 16 bases in the middle. The CDR3 runs to 15 residues. CDR3 region: CASIPSGAGTGELFF. The CDR3 coding sequence is TGTGCCAGCATCCCCAGTGGGGCCGGCACCGGGGAGCTGTTTTTT.

This clonotype has a handful of counts. The chain carries TRBV5-4 and TRBJ1-2; 9 nucleotides align to TRBD1. After removal of 4 bases from V and 1 base from J, the junction contained 5 bases not matched to a gene. CDR1 SGHNT and CDR2 YYREEE come from the germline V gene (reference sequence). The CDR3 sequence is 15 residues long. The CDR3 reads CASSLKDRGNYGYTF. The CDR3, as DNA: TGTGCCAGCAGCCTGAAGGACAGGGGTAACTATGGCTACACCTTC.

The V and J genes are TRBV7-9 and TRBJ2-7; no clear D gene. V shed 3 bases and J shed 5 bases, with 11 bases lying between them. CDR3 length equals 13 residues. CDR1 SEHNR and CDR2 FQNEAQ come from the germline V gene (reference sequence). The CDR3 sequence: CASSLTAGDEQYF. The CDR3 bases are TGTGCCAGCAGCTTGACTGCTGGGGACGAGCAGTACTTC.

The V gene is TRBV6-2 or TRBV6-3, the J gene TRBJ2-7; D is unresolved. Germline V gives CDR1 MNHEY, CDR2 SVGEGT. V lost 4 bases to trimming and J lost 2 bases, with 12 bases between them. The CDR3 is 14 residues long. The CDR3 region has the DNA TGTGCCAGCAGTTCCCGCCAACCCCCCTACGAGCAGTACTTC. It specifies CASSSRQPPYEQYF.